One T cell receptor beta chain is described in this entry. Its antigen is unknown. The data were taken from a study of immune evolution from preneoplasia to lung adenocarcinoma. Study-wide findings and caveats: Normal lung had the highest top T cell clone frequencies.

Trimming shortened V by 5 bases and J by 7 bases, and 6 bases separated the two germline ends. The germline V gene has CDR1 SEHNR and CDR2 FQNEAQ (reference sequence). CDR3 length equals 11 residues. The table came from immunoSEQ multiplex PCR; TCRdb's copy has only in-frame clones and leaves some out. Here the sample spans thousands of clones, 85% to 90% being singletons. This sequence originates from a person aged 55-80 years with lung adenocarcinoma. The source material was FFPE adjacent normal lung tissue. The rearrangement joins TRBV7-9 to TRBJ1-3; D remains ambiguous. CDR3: CASSGDNTIYF. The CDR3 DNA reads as TGTGCCAGCAGCGGTGACAACACCATATATTTT.